The sequence of this T cell receptor (beta chain) was determined in a study of vaccination and CD4 T cells after COVID-19. Study summary: Four females and six males made up the convalescents, with two Hispanic.

Points on this clonotype: Its antigen remains unknown.

Once obtained from cultured CD4+ T cells, the DNA was sequenced using the Oncomine TCR Beta short-read assay. TCRdb passed the PCR reads through MiXCR, listing each CDR3 protein once. The repertoire holds about 3,500 distinct CDR3 sequences, roughly 31% seen once, with over 25% in the top ten. Described treatment: roughly 11-day PBMC culture with coronavirus spike peptide pools or control peptides (ViraFEST assay). CDR3 length equals 15 residues. Between the trimmed V and J ends, which lost 2 bases and 0 bases, there was a span of 9 bases. CDR1 MNHNS and CDR2 SASEGT come from the germline V gene. Sequences were obtained from CD4+ T cells from blood, cultured in vitro. The receptor comes from a human donor who had recovered from COVID-19. The rearrangement links TRBV6-1 to TRBJ2-3; D could derive from TRBD1 or TRBD2 (6 bases each). CDR3 sequence: CASSEKGGSTDTQYF. The CDR3 DNA follows: TGTGCCAGCAGTGAAAAGGGGGGTAGCACAGATACGCAGTATTTT.